The T cell receptor (beta chain) described here comes from a study of OX40 agonist ivuxolimab in advanced cancers. General notes on the study: Ivuxolimab, which targeted the costimulatory receptor OX40 (CD134), was an agonistic, fully human IgG2 monoclonal antibody. Intravenous ivuxolimab was administered to patients every 2 weeks at six dose levels: 0.01, 0.1, 0.3, 1.5, 3 and 10 mg/kg. Of the approximately 50 patients in dose escalation, about 19 had hepatocellular carcinoma, some 15 had melanoma, 9 had renal cell carcinoma and 9 had head and neck cancer. A male proportion of around 83% and a mean age of roughly 58 years, ranging from roughly 23 to 80, were recorded for the dose-escalation cohort. Prior anti-PD-1, anti-PD-L1 or anti-CTLA-4 therapy was permitted, and checkpoint inhibitors had been received by about 36% of dose-escalation patients. Partial responses were achieved by three dose-escalation patients, of whom one had hepatocellular carcinoma and two had cutaneous melanoma. The purpose of peripheral TCRbeta sequencing was to test whether ivuxolimab changed TCR sequence diversity and led to clonal T-cell expansion. The paper covers the monotherapy dose-escalation part of the phase I ivuxolimab trial, which included N = 52 patients. On the study overall, not on this receptor specifically: After ivuxolimab, more expanded clones were found on average in CD8+ T cells than in CD4+ T cells. Low levels of normalized T-cell clonal expansion were also shown by some nonresponding patients. Which antigens the clonally expanded peripheral T cells were specific for was not determined. In partial responders in the 0.1-3.0 mg/kg groups, normalized peripheral clonal expansion was found to be among the lowest, especially among CD8+ T cells. At doses of 0.1 to 3.0 mg/kg, clonal expansion of both CD4+ and CD8+ blood T cells was observed from baseline to week 6.

CDR1 and CDR2 are read off the germline V gene as SNHLY and FYNNEI. The CDR3 measures 11 amino acids from cysteine to phenylalanine. The DNA shown is the 33-base CDR3, in frame from base 1. V sheds 3 bases and J sheds 10 bases, leaving 9 bases between their ends. The trial excluded patients who had a history of autoimmune disease or who were on systemic immunosuppression. In every dose cohort, peripheral blood was drawn for TCR sequencing at baseline, cycle 4 day 1, and cycle 7 day 1. Samples were obtained from an open-label, multicenter, first-in-human phase I dose-escalation trial of ivuxolimab. Adults with locally advanced or metastatic melanoma, renal cell carcinoma, hepatocellular carcinoma or head and neck squamous cell carcinoma were enrolled in the trial. Before TCR sequencing, CD4+ and CD8+ T cells were separately sorted from peripheral blood. To sequence the TCRbeta CDR3 region, genomic DNA was isolated from the sorted cells. TCRbeta CDR3 regions were sequenced using the immunoSEQ Assay. The table comes from immuneACCESS by way of TCRdb, which keeps in-frame sequences with V and J called. Part of the clones is missing from these tables; in studies checked, under half for an unresolved V gene and the rest for unknown reasons. This sample has roughly 77,000 clones in its table, and roughly 89% of those were observed once. The top ten clones comprise about 0.6% of the sample.

About this clone itself: The target of this receptor is not known. One base away there is no much larger clone; base qualities are not given.

The specimen was CD4+ or CD8+ T cells sorted from blood, collected in a trial of the OX40 agonist ivuxolimab. The V gene is TRBV2 and the J gene is TRBJ2-5, with TRBD2 perhaps the D gene, on 6 matching bases. The sequence was obtained from an adult with an advanced solid tumor such as melanoma, head and neck, liver or kidney cancer. CDR3 loop: CASSDWRDQYF. The DNA is TGTGCCAGCAGTGACTGGAGGGACCAGTACTTC.